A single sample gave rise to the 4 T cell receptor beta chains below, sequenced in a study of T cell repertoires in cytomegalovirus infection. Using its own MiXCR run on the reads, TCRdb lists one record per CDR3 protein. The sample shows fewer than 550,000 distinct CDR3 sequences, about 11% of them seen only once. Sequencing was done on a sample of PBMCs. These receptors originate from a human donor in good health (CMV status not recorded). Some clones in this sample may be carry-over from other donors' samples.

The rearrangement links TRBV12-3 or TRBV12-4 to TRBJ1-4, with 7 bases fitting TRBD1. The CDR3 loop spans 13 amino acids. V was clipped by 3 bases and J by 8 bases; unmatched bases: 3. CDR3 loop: CASSLTGLEKLFF. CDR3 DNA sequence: TGTGCCAGCAGTTTGACAGGGTTGGAAAAACTGTTTTTT.

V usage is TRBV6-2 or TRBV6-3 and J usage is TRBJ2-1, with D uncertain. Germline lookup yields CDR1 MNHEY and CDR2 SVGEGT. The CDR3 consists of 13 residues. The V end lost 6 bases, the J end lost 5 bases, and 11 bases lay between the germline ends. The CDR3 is CASSPQTNNEQFF. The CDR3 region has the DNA TGTGCCAGCAGCCCCCAGACCAACAATGAGCAGTTCTTC.

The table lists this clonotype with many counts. As DNA, the CDR3 is TGTGCCAGCAGCCCTAATGGGGGGACTGAAGCTTTCTTT. Residues: CASSPNGGTEAFF. This chain connects TRBV11-1 to TRBJ1-1; tentatively, D is TRBD1 (5 bases). V dropped 5 bases and J dropped 5 bases, with 12 bases sitting between them. Germline CDR1 is SGHAT and CDR2 is FQDESV (reference sequence). CDR3 length: 13 residues.

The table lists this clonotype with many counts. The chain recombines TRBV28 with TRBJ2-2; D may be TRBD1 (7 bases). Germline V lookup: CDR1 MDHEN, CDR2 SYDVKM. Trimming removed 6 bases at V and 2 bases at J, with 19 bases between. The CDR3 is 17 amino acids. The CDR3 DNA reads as TGTGCCAGCAGACCGAACAGGGGAGGAGGAAACACCGGGGAGCTGTTTTTT. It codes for CASRPNRGGGNTGELFF.